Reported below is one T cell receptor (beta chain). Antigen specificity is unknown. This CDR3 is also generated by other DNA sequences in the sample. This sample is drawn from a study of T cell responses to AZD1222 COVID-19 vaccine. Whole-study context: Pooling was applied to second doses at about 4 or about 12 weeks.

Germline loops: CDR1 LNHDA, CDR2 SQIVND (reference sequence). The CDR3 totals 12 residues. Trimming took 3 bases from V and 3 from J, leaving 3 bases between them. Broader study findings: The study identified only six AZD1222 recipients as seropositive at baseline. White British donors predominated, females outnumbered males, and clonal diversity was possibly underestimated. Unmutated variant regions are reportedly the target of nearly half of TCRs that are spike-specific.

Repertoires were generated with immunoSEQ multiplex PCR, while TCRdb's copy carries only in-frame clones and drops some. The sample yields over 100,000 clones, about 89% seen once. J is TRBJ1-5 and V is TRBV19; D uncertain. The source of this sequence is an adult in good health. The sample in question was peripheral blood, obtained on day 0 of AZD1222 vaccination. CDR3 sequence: CASSIPNQPQHF. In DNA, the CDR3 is TGTGCCAGTAGTATCCCCAATCAGCCCCAGCATTTT.